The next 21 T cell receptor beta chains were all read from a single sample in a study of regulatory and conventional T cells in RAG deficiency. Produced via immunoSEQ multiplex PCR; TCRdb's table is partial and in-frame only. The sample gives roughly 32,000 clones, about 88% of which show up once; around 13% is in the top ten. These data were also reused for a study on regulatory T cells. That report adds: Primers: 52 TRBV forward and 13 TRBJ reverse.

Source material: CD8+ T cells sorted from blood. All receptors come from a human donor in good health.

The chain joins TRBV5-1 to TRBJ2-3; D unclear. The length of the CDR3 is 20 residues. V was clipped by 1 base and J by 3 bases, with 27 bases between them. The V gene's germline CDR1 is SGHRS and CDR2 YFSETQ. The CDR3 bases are TGCGCCAGCAGCTTGTGGGGTGCTGCTGTCCGGACCACGTTAACAGATACGCAGTATTTT. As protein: CASSLWGAAVRTTLTDTQYF. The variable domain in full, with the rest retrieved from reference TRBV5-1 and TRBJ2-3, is KAGVTQTPRYLIKTRGQQVTLSCSPISGHRSVSWYQQTPGQGLQFLFEYFSETQRNKGNFPGRFSGRQFSNSRSEMNVSTLELGDSALYLCASSLWGAAVRTTLTDTQYFGPGTRLTVL.

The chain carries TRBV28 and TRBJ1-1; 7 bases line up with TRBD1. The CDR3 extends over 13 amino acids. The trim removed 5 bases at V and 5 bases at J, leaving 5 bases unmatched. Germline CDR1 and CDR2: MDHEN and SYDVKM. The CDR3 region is CASSMDRRTEAFF. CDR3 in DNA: TGTGCCAGCAGTATGGACAGGCGGACTGAAGCTTTCTTT.

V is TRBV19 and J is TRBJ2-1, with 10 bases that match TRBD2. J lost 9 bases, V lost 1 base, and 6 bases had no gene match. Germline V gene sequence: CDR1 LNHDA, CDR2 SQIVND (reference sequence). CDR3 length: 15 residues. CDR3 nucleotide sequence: TGTGCCAGTAGTATAGTTGGGGGGACTAGCGCTGAGCAGTTCTTC. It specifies CASSIVGGTSAEQFF.

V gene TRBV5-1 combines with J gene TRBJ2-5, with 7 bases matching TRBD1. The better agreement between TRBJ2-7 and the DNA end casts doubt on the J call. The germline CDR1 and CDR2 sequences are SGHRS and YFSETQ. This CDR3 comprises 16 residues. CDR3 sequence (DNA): TGCGCCAGCAGCGGAGGATCGACAGGGTTCTCCTACGAGCAGTACTTC. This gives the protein CASSGGSTGFSYEQYF.

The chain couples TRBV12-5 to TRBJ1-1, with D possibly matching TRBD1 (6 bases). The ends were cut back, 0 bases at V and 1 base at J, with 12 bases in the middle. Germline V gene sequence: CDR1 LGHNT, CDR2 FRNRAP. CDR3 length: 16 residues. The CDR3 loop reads CASGLVWSQGNTEAFF. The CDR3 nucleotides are TGTGCTAGTGGTTTGGTATGGTCACAGGGGAACACTGAAGCTTTCTTT.

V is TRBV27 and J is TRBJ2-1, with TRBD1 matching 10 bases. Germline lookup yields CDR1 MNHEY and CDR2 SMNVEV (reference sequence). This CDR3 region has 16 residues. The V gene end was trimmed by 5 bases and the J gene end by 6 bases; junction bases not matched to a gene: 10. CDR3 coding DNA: TGTGCCAGCAGTCCCCGAGCCGGGACAGGGGTCAATGAGCAGTTCTTC. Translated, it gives CASSPRAGTGVNEQFF.

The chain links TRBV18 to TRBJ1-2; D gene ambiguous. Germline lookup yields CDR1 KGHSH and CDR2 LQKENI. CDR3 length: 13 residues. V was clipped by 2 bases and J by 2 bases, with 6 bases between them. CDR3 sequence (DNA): TGTGCCAGCTCACCAGGGCAGAACTATGGCTACACCTTC. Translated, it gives CASSPGQNYGYTF.

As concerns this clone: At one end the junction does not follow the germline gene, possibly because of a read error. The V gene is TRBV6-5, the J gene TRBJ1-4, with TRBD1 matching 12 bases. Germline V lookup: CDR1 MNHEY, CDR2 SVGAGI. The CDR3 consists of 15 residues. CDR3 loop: CASSQGQGAREKLLF. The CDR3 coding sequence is TGTGCCAGCAGTCAGGGACAGGGGGCTCGGGAAAAACTGCTTTTT.

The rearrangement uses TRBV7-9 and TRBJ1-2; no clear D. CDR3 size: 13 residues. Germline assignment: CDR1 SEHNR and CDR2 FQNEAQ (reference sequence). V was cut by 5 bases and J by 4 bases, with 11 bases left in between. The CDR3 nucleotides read TGTGCCAGCAGCCCCGACGCACTCTATGGCTACACCTTC. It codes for CASSPDALYGYTF.

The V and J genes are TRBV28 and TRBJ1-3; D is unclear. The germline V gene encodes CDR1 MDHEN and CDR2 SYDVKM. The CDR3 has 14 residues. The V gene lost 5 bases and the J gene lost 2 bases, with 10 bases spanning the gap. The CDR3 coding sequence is TGTGCCAGCAGTCTAGCTATGACTGGAAACACCATATATTTT. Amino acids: CASSLAMTGNTIYF. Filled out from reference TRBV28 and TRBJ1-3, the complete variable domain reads DVKVTQSSRYLVKRTGEKVFLECVQDMDHENMFWYRQDPGLGLRLIYFSYDVKMKEKGDIPEGYSVSREKKERFSLILESASTNQTSMYLCASSLAMTGNTIYFGEGSWLTVV.

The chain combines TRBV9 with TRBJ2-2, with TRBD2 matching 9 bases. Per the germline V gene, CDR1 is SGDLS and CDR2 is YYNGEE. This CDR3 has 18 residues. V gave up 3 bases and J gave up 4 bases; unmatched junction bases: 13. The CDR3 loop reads CASSGTSANSRGTGELFF. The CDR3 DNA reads TGTGCCAGCAGCGGGACTAGCGCGAACAGCCGTGGCACCGGGGAGCTGTTTTTT.

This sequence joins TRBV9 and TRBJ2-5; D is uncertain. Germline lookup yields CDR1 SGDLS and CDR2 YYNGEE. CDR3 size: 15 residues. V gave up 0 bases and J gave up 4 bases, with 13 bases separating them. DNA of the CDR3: TGTGCCAGCAGCGTAGATCCTAGGCATACAGAGACCCAGTACTTC. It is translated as CASSVDPRHTETQYF. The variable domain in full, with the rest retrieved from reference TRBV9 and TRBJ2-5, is DSGVTQTPKHLITATGQRVTLRCSPRSGDLSVYWYQQSLDQGLQFLIQYYNGEERAKGNILERFSAQQFPDLHSELNLSSLELGDSALYFCASSVDPRHTETQYFGPGTRLLVL.

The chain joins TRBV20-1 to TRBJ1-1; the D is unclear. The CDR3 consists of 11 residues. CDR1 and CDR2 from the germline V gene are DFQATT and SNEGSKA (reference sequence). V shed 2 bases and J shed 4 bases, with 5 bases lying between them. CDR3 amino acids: CSARSATEAFF. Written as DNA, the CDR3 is TGCAGTGCTAGAAGCGCCACTGAAGCTTTCTTT.

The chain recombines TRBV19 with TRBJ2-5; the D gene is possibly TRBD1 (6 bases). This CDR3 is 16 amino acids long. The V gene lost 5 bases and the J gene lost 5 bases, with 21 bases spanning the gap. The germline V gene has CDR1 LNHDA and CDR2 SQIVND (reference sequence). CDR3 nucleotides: TGTGCCAGTAGTCCTGGGACACAGCCCGGCCGGGAGACCCAGTACTTC. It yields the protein CASSPGTQPGRETQYF.

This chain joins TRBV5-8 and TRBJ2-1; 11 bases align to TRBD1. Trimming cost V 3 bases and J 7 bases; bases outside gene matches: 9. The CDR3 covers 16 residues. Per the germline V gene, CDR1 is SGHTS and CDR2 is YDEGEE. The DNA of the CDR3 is TGTGCCAGCAGCTATGGGACAGGGGGTTCCGGGAATGAGCAGTTCTTC. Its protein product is CASSYGTGGSGNEQFF.

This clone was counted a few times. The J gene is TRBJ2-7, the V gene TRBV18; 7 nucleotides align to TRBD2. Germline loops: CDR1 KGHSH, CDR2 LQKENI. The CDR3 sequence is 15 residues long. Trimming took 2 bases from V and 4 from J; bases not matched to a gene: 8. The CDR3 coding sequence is TGTGCCAGCTCACCATTGGAGGCGGGAGCGTACGAGCAGTACTTC. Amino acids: CASSPLEAGAYEQYF. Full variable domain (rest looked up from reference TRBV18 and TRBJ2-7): NAGVMQNPRHLVRRRGQEARLRCSPMKGHSHVYWYRQLPEEGLKFMVYLQKENIIDESGMPKERFSAEFPKEGPSILRIQQVVRGDSAAYFCASSPLEAGAYEQYFGPGTRLTVT.

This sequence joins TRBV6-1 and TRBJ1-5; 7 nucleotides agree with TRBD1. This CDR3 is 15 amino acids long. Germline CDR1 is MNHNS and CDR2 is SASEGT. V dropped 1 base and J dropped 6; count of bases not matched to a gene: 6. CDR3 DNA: TGTGCCAGCAGTGAAGGTGACAGGGTTGGTCAGCCCCAGCATTTT. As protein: CASSEGDRVGQPQHF.

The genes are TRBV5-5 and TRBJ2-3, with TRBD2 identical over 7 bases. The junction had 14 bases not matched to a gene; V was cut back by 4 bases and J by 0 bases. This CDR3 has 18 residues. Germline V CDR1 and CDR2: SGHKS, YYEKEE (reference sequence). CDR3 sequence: CASSLPRGVSSSTDTQYF. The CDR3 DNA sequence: TGTGCCAGCAGCCTTCCTCGGGGGGTTAGCTCTAGCACAGATACGCAGTATTTT.

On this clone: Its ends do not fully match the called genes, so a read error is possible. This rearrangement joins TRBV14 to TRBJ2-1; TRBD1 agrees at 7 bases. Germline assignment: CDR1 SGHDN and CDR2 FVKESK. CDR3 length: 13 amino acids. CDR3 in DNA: TGTGCCAGCAGCCGAAACCGACAGGGTGAGAAGTTCTTC. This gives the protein CASSRNRQGEKFF.

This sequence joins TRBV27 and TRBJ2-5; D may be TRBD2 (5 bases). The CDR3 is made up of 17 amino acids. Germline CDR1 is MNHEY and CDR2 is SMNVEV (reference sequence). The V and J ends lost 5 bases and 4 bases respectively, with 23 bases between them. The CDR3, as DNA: TGTGCCAGCAGTCACAACCAGCTAGCCTTCAAGGGAGAGACCCAGTACTTC. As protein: CASSHNQLAFKGETQYF.

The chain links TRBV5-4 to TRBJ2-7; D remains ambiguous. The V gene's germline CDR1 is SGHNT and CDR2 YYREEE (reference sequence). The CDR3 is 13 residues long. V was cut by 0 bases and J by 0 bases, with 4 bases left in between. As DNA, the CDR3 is TGTGCCAGCAGCTTGGGCAGCTCCTACGAGCAGTACTTC. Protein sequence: CASSLGSSYEQYF.